One and the same sample provided the 17 T cell receptor beta chains below, sequenced in a study of blood T cell repertoires in COVID-19. Method: immunoSEQ multiplex PCR; TCRdb's copy keeps in-frame clones and lacks some. The sample records about 130,000 clones, about 74% being singletons. Sequenced input: peripheral blood. The receptors stem from a man aged 55 to 70 with acute or convalescent COVID-19.

This chain uses TRBV7-3 with TRBJ2-1, with 9 bases that match TRBD1. The CDR3 is 14 amino acids. CDR1 and CDR2 from the germline V gene are SGHTA and FQGTGA. After removal of 3 bases from V and 6 bases from J, the junction contained 3 bases not matched to a gene. CDR3 DNA: TGTGCCAGCAGCTTCGGGACAGGGTTCAATGAGCAGTTCTTC. Translating gives CASSFGTGFNEQFF.

The J gene is TRBJ1-2, the V gene TRBV10-3; TRBD1 matches 7 bases. The germline CDR1 and CDR2 sequences are ENHRY and SYGVKD. With 2 bases clipped from V and 4 bases from J, the junction kept 1 base outside the gene matches. The CDR3 covers 13 residues. CDR3 in DNA: TGTGCCATCAGTGAGGGGGACAGCTATGGCTACACCTTC. It is translated as CAISEGDSYGYTF.

V gene TRBV20-1 combines with J gene TRBJ1-2; D remains unclear. The CDR3 covers 11 residues. Germline-derived CDR1 and CDR2 are DFQATT and SNEGSKA (reference sequence). Deletions cut 3 bases from V and 6 bases from J, with 8 bases between. The CDR3 is CSASHGNGYTF. In DNA, the CDR3 is TGCAGTGCTAGTCACGGGAATGGCTACACCTTC.

This clone turned up a few times. The chain uses TRBV9 and TRBJ2-3; 12 nucleotides line up with TRBD2. The CDR3 contains 17 residues. The germline V gene has CDR1 SGDLS and CDR2 YYNGEE. The junction had 4 bases not matched to a gene; V was cut back by 0 bases and J by 2 bases. CDR3 DNA: TGTGCCAGCAGCGTAGGGACTAGCGGGGCCTTCACAGATACGCAGTATTTT. The encoded protein is CASSVGTSGAFTDTQYF. The variable domain in full, with the rest retrieved from reference TRBV9 and TRBJ2-3, is DSGVTQTPKHLITATGQRVTLRCSPRSGDLSVYWYQQSLDQGLQFLIQYYNGEERAKGNILERFSAQQFPDLHSELNLSSLELGDSALYFCASSVGTSGAFTDTQYFGPGTRLTVL.

The rearrangement links TRBV24-1 to TRBJ2-1, with D uncertain. Trimming took 2 bases from V and 7 from J, leaving 11 bases between them. CDR3 length: 14 residues. Germline values: CDR1 KGHDR, CDR2 SFDVKD. In nucleotides, the CDR3 is TGTGCCACCAGTGATTCCCAGTTTCAGAATGAGCAGTTCTTC. It encodes CATSDSQFQNEQFF.

V and J are TRBV5-6 and TRBJ2-3, with TRBD1 matching over 10 bases. Germline V gene sequence: CDR1 SGHDT, CDR2 YYEEEE. The CDR3 loop spans 17 amino acids. Trimming took 0 bases from V and 2 from J; bases not matched to a gene: 6. CDR3 region: CASSLATGGGTTDTQYF. The CDR3 coding sequence is TGTGCCAGCAGCTTGGCGACAGGGGGCGGGACCACAGATACGCAGTATTTT.

The chain carries TRBV24-1 and TRBJ1-1; TRBD1 aligns across 7 bases. Trimming took 4 bases from V and 8 from J; bases not matched to a gene: 6. The CDR3 sequence is 13 residues long. Germline lookup yields CDR1 KGHDR and CDR2 SFDVKD. The CDR3 DNA reads TGTGCCACCAGTGACGGCGGACAGGACGAAGCTTTCTTT. The encoded protein is CATSDGGQDEAFF.

V and J are TRBV5-6 and TRBJ1-2; D unclear. The V and J ends lost 2 bases and 4 bases respectively, with 9 bases between them. Germline-derived CDR1 and CDR2 are SGHDT and YYEEEE. CDR3 length equals 13 residues. DNA for the CDR3: TGTGCCAGCAGCTTCCGGGAAGGCTATGGCTACACCTTC. Residues: CASSFREGYGYTF.

This chain joins TRBV4-2 and TRBJ2-1, with D possibly matching TRBD2 (6 bases). V was pared by 1 base and J by 6 bases, with 16 bases between. The CDR3 runs 16 residues. Germline V gene data show CDR1 as LGHNA and CDR2 as YNFKEQ. CDR3 nucleotides: TGTGCCAGCAGCCAAGGTTTCAGGGAGGCAGGCAATGAGCAGTTCTTC. This encodes CASSQGFREAGNEQFF.

This clone has just a few counts. The chain links TRBV5-1 to TRBJ2-3; D is perhaps TRBD2 (5 bases). V was trimmed by 4 bases and J by 2 bases, leaving 11 bases between them. Germline lookup yields CDR1 SGHRS and CDR2 YFSETQ. This CDR3 is built from 14 residues. In DNA, the CDR3 is TGCGCCAGCAGCCCCGCGGGCCTCACAGATACGCAGTATTTT. This translates into CASSPAGLTDTQYF.

This sequence joins TRBV6-5 and TRBJ2-3; no firm D call. The ends were cut back, 7 bases at V and 6 bases at J, with 17 bases in the middle. This CDR3 contains 14 residues. Germline CDR1 reads MNHEY; CDR2 reads SVGAGI. The CDR3 sequence is CASTLSLWPDTQYF. For the CDR3, the DNA is TGTGCCAGCACTTTGTCCCTTTGGCCTGATACGCAGTATTTT.

This chain connects TRBV3-1 (or the pseudogene TRBV3-2) to TRBJ1-1, with D perhaps TRBD1 (6 bases). The CDR3 runs to 15 residues. V lost 5 bases and J lost 3, with 16 bases in between. Germline-derived CDR1 and CDR2 are LGHDT and YNNKEL (reference sequence). The CDR3: CASSSRVGGDTEAFF. CDR3 coding DNA: TGTGCCAGCAGCAGCCGAGTAGGGGGGGACACTGAAGCTTTCTTT.

The chain employs TRBV18 and TRBJ1-1; D call uncertain. This CDR3 comprises 14 residues. Germline-derived CDR1 and CDR2 are KGHSH and LQKENI. Trimming cost V 3 bases and J 3 bases, with 11 bases left between them. CDR3 in DNA: TGTGCCAGCTCACCGTCCCCTCAGGACACTGAAGCTTTCTTT. It is translated as CASSPSPQDTEAFF.

DNA for the CDR3: TGTGCCAGCAGCAAAGATCGGGAGGGGTTAAGCACCGGGGAGCTGTTTTTT. As protein: CASSKDREGLSTGELFF. This chain connects TRBV21-1 to TRBJ2-2; the D call in the table, TRBD2, was not verified against the DNA. TRBV21-1 is a known pseudogene. CDR3 length equals 17 residues.

The V and J genes are TRBV27 and TRBJ2-2; 11 bases map to TRBD2. The J segment lost 0 bases and the V segment lost 3 bases, leaving 3 bases of the junction unmatched. Looked up from germline, CDR1 is MNHEY and CDR2 is SMNVEV (reference sequence). This CDR3 contains 17 residues. CDR3 residues: CASSFGSGGANTGELFF. CDR3 DNA sequence: TGTGCCAGCAGTTTTGGTAGCGGGGGGGCGAACACCGGGGAGCTGTTTTTT.

The chain carries TRBV12-3 or TRBV12-4 and TRBJ1-1; no definite D call. V lost 6 bases and J lost 0, with 8 bases in between. This CDR3 has 13 residues. As DNA, the CDR3 is TGTGCCAGCAGCTACGGGGTGAACACTGAAGCTTTCTTT. This codes for CASSYGVNTEAFF.

This rearrangement joins TRBV19 to TRBJ1-2, with D tentatively TRBD1 (6 bases). This CDR3 is 13 amino acids long. V shed 3 bases and J shed 6 bases, with 11 bases lying between them. Germline V gene data show CDR1 as LNHDA and CDR2 as SQIVND (reference sequence). Here the CDR3 DNA reads TGTGCCAGTAGTATTGGCCAGGGGAATGGCTACACCTTC. Its translation: CASSIGQGNGYTF.